The 15 T cell receptor beta chains below come from one sample, sequenced in a study of shared clonotypes between healthy human individuals. Naive-designated CD8 cells lacked CD45RO, were positively enriched for CCR7, and omitted terminally differentiated effector memory CD45RA+ cells. The repertoire was sequenced with immunoSEQ multiplex PCR; TCRdb's copy has only in-frame clones and lacks some. The profile shows roughly 2,000,000 clones, about 94% of them singletons. Source material: naive CD8+ T cells from PBMCs. These TCRs come from a man between 18 and 35 years old in good health. Some clones in this sample may be carry-over from other donors' samples.

This chain links TRBV6-4 with TRBJ2-1; D is perhaps TRBD2 (5 bases). V lost 4 bases, J lost 0 bases, and 13 bases lay in between. The CDR3 has 16 residues. CDR1 is MRHNA and CDR2 is SNTAGT in the germline V gene. The CDR3 loop reads CASSVRATSSYNEQFF. As DNA, the CDR3 is TGTGCCAGCAGTGTGAGGGCGACAAGCTCCTACAATGAGCAGTTCTTC.

J is TRBJ1-1 and V is TRBV7-6; no clear D gene. CDR1 SGHVS and CDR2 FNYEAQ come from the germline V gene. The V end lost 3 bases, the J end lost 0 bases, and 11 bases lay between the germline ends. This CDR3 has 15 residues. The CDR3 sequence: CASSFLFGLNTEAFF. The CDR3, as DNA: TGTGCCAGCAGCTTCCTGTTTGGATTGAACACTGAAGCTTTCTTT.

The chain links TRBV5-6 to TRBJ1-1, with D possibly being TRBD1 (5 bases). Germline CDR1 SGHDT, CDR2 YYEEEE. Trimming pared 4 bases from V and 2 bases from J, leaving 12 bases between. The CDR3 contains 14 residues. DNA of the CDR3: TGTGCCAGCAGCGAGCCGGGGGGTAACACTGAAGCTTTCTTT. It codes for CASSEPGGNTEAFF.

The CDR3: CASSVELGYLTDTQYF. In DNA form, the CDR3 reads TGTGCCAGCAGCGTAGAGTTGGGCTACCTTACAGATACGCAGTATTTT. J is TRBJ2-3 and V is TRBV9; D gene uncertain. The CDR3 has 16 amino acids. Trimming shortened V by 0 bases and J by 3 bases, and 14 bases separated the two germline ends. Germline lookup yields CDR1 SGDLS and CDR2 YYNGEE.

Turning to this clone: The same CDR3 is also encoded by other DNA sequences in this sample. The genes are TRBV6-4 and TRBJ2-2, with D hard to call. Germline V lookup: CDR1 MRHNA, CDR2 SNTAGT. This CDR3 contains 12 residues. V was trimmed by 0 bases and J by 6 bases, leaving 2 bases between them. The CDR3 region is CASSDSAGELFF. CDR3 DNA: TGTGCCAGCAGTGACTCTGCCGGGGAGCTGTTTTTT.

The V call is TRBV11-2, the J call TRBJ2-1; tentatively, D is TRBD1 or TRBD2 (5 bases each). CDR1 is SGHAT and CDR2 is FQNNGV in the germline V gene. Trimming shortened V by 5 bases and J by 4 bases, and 15 bases separated the two germline ends. The CDR3 extends over 15 amino acids. CDR3 nucleotide sequence: TGTGCCAGCAGCCCGCGAGGGGACCAATACAATGAGCAGTTCTTC. As protein: CASSPRGDQYNEQFF.

This clone occurred once. The chain is built from TRBV13 and TRBJ2-7; 10 positions agree with TRBD2. This CDR3 has 15 residues. Trimming removed 5 bases from V and 0 bases from J; junction bases left unmatched: 4. From germline, CDR1 is PRHDT and CDR2 FYEKMQ (reference sequence). CDR3 coding DNA: TGTGCCAGCAGCCTGGGACTAGCGCGCTCCTACGAGCAGTACTTC. This gives the protein CASSLGLARSYEQYF.

The gene calls are TRBV27 and TRBJ2-7; tentatively, D is TRBD1 or TRBD2 (5 bases each). V was shortened by 5 bases and J by 7 bases, with 15 bases between the two germline ends. Germline values: CDR1 MNHEY, CDR2 SMNVEV (reference sequence). The CDR3 has 13 residues. CDR3 loop: CASSTGTLGEQYF. The DNA for the CDR3 is TGTGCCAGCAGTACCGGGACCCTGGGGGAGCAGTACTTC.

The gene calls are TRBV13 and TRBJ2-6, with 7 bases fitting TRBD1. Germline V gene lookup returns CDR1 PRHDT and CDR2 FYEKMQ (reference sequence). Trimming cost V 1 base and J 0 bases; bases outside gene matches: 3. This CDR3 has 17 amino acids. CDR3 DNA sequence: TGTGCCAGCAGCTTAGAGGGGGCCGACTCTGGGGCCAACGTCCTGACTTTC. Residues: CASSLEGADSGANVLTF. Based on the CDR3 plus reference TRBV13 and TRBJ2-6, the full variable domain is AAGVIQSPRHLIKEKRETATLKCYPIPRHDTVYWYQQGPGQDPQFLISFYEKMQSDKGSIPDRFSAQQFSDYHSELNMSSLELGDSALYFCASSLEGADSGANVLTFGAGSRLTVL.

CDR3 region: CASSFLMEETQYF. In nucleotides, the CDR3 is TGTGCCAGCAGCTTTTTGATGGAAGAGACCCAGTACTTC. The chain uses TRBV5-6 and TRBJ2-5; no clear D. Between the trimmed V and J ends, which lost 2 bases and 3 bases, there was a span of 8 bases. The CDR3 has 13 amino acids. Germline-derived CDR1 and CDR2 are SGHDT and YYEEEE. The full variable domain, its missing parts supplied by reference TRBV5-6 and TRBJ2-5, is DAGVTQSPTHLIKTRGQQVTLRCSPKSGHDTVSWYQQALGQGPQFIFQYYEEEERQRGNFPDRFSGHQFPNYSSELNVNALLLGDSALYLCASSFLMEETQYFGPGTRLLVL.

This chain uses TRBV11-2 with TRBJ2-2; unclear D gene. The CDR3 runs to 15 residues. The germline V gene has CDR1 SGHAT and CDR2 FQNNGV. Between the trimmed V and J ends, which lost 5 bases and 0 bases, there was a span of 10 bases. CDR3 bases: TGTGCCAGCAGCCCCTATCCAGCGAACACCGGGGAGCTGTTTTTT. This sequence encodes CASSPYPANTGELFF.

The CDR3 spells CASAGQEYYEQYF. DNA of the CDR3: TGCGCCAGTGCCGGACAGGAATACTACGAGCAGTACTTC. The chain joins TRBV4-1 to TRBJ2-7, with 7 bases aligning to TRBD1. V was pared by 9 bases and J by 3 bases, with 8 bases of the junction left unmatched. The CDR3 consists of 13 residues. Germline lookup yields CDR1 MGHRA and CDR2 YSYEKL.

CDR3 bases: TGTGCCAGCAGTGCTCCTACAGTCCGCTCCTACAATGAGCAGTTCTTC. Amino acids: CASSAPTVRSYNEQFF. The J gene is TRBJ2-1, the V gene TRBV25-1; D remains ambiguous. V was cut by 4 bases and J by 0 bases, with 13 bases left in between. Germline CDR1 MGHDK, CDR2 SYGVNS. This CDR3 has 16 residues.

About this clone itself: Other DNA sequences in the sample encode the same CDR3. The chain carries TRBV4-1 and TRBJ2-2, with 8 nucleotides matching TRBD1. The CDR3 extends over 14 amino acids. Per germline, CDR1 MGHRA and CDR2 YSYEKL. J was trimmed by 5 bases and V by 3 bases; bases with no gene match: 2. The CDR3 region is CASSQDRATGELFF. CDR3 bases: TGCGCCAGCAGCCAGGACAGGGCGACCGGGGAGCTGTTTTTT.

This chain uses TRBV30 with TRBJ1-5; 7 nucleotides align to TRBD1. V lost 2 bases, J lost 13 bases, and 14 bases stayed unmatched. CDR1 is GTSNPN and CDR2 is SVGIG in the germline V gene (reference sequence). The CDR3 spans 14 residues. The CDR3 sequence is CAWSFKAQGFSQHF. CDR3 nucleotides: TGTGCCTGGAGTTTCAAAGCACAGGGGTTTTCGCAGCATTTT.